This T cell receptor (beta chain) was sequenced during a study of CD8 T cells in ankylosing spondylitis. Regarding the study as a whole: Characteristic, it appeared, of ankylosing spondylitis blood was a TCR beta motif of 7 or 8 highly homologous variants.

By quantitative 5'-RACE with molecular barcodes, the TCR beta libraries were made. Each CDR3 protein is one row after TCRdb ran MiXCR on the 5' RACE reads. The sample carries about 200,000 distinct CDR3 sequences, about 7.3% recorded once. The ends were cut back, 5 bases at V and 6 bases at J, with 6 bases in the middle. The CDR3 consists of 11 residues. Per germline, CDR1 KGHDR and CDR2 SFDVKD. This clonotype has just a few counts. The antigen is unknown. The TCR originated in a male donor with ankylosing spondylitis. The rearrangement links TRBV24-1 to TRBJ1-2; D is ambiguous. Sequenced sample: blood, either unsorted or a sorted T cell fraction (not recorded which). CDR3 in amino acids: CATSGVNGYTF. In DNA form, the CDR3 reads TGTGCCACCAGTGGAGTGAATGGCTACACCTTC.